The 24 T cell receptor beta chains below were found in one sample sequenced in a study of blood T cell repertoires in COVID-19. TCRdb's table, derived via immunoSEQ multiplex PCR, lists solely in-frame clones and lacks some. The sample shows 470,000 or so clones, nearly 90% of them seen only once. Source material: PBMCs or T cells enriched from blood (not recorded which). These receptors all come from a woman under 30 with acute COVID-19.

V gene TRBV7-9 combines with J gene TRBJ1-2; the D is unclear. V shed 4 bases and J shed 4 bases, with 13 bases lying between them. The CDR3 has 14 amino acids. Germline V CDR1 and CDR2: SEHNR, FQNEAQ (reference sequence). Here the CDR3 reads CASSSAGSPYGYTF. CDR3 DNA sequence: TGTGCCAGCAGCTCGGCGGGTAGCCCCTATGGCTACACCTTC.

The rearrangement links TRBV6-1 to TRBJ2-7; D might be TRBD1 (5 bases). The CDR3 is 16 amino acids. Per germline, CDR1 MNHNS and CDR2 SASEGT. V was shortened by 4 bases and J by 0 bases, with 16 bases between the two germline ends. The DNA for the CDR3 is TGTGCCAGCAGTGCTGGACACTTCTCCCTCTCCTACGAGCAGTACTTC. Residues: CASSAGHFSLSYEQYF.

Only one count was recorded for this clone. The rearrangement uses TRBV6-1 and TRBJ1-2; possible D gene TRBD1, 6 bases. The ends were cut back, 2 bases at V and 4 bases at J, with 11 bases in the middle. CDR3 size: 14 residues. Germline lookup yields CDR1 MNHNS and CDR2 SASEGT. The CDR3 protein is CASSEQGLFYGYTF. The CDR3 DNA reads TGTGCCAGCAGTGAACAGGGGCTTTTCTATGGCTACACCTTC.

The rearrangement uses TRBV27 and TRBJ1-2; D might be TRBD1 (6 bases). This CDR3 is built from 14 residues. The V gene lost 1 base and the J gene lost 4 bases, with 10 bases spanning the gap. From germline, CDR1 is MNHEY and CDR2 SMNVEV (reference sequence). This CDR3 reads CASSLFGQSYGYTF. CDR3 coding DNA: TGTGCCAGCAGTTTATTTGGACAGTCCTATGGCTACACCTTC.

The chain is built from TRBV1 and TRBJ2-7; the table's D gene call, TRBD2, was not cross checked with the DNA. TRBV1 is reported as a pseudogene. The CDR3 runs to 15 residues. The CDR3 protein is CTSSPHRDYTYEQYF. The CDR3 nucleotides are TGCACCAGCAGCCCCCACCGGGACTACACCTACGAGCAGTACTTC.

V and J are TRBV5-1 and TRBJ1-6, with 9 bases identical to TRBD1. Germline V gene sequence: CDR1 SGHRS, CDR2 YFSETQ. V lost 0 bases and J lost 7; bases outside the gene matches: 2. The CDR3 length is 15 residues. CDR3 in amino acids: CASSLADRGNSPLHF. The CDR3 DNA follows: TGCGCCAGCAGCTTGGCCGACAGGGGGAATTCACCCCTCCACTTT.

The CDR3 nucleotides read TGTGCCAGCAGCGCCTCCAACGGCTACGAGCAGTACTTC. Translating gives CASSASNGYEQYF. The chain carries TRBV9 and TRBJ2-7; the D is unclear. CDR3 length: 13 residues. Germline CDR1 and CDR2: SGDLS and YYNGEE. The V end lost 3 bases, the J end lost 3 bases, and 10 bases lay between the germline ends.

This clone has more than one count but fewer than ten. The J gene is TRBJ1-2, the V gene TRBV27; maybe TRBD1 (6 bases). Trimming left V 0 bases short and J 5 bases short, with 13 bases between. The germline gives CDR1 MNHEY, CDR2 SMNVEV (reference sequence). The CDR3 has 15 amino acids. The CDR3 is CASSLSQTGSYGYTF. The CDR3 DNA reads TGTGCCAGCAGTTTATCTCAGACAGGATCTTATGGCTACACCTTC.

This chain uses TRBV5-1 with TRBJ2-7, with TRBD1 matching 7 bases. There are 15 residues in the CDR3. V lost 4 bases and J lost 5; bases outside the gene matches: 12. Germline CDR1 reads SGHRS; CDR2 reads YFSETQ. The CDR3 coding sequence is TGCGCCAGCAGCATTACCGGGACAGAGGACCACGAGCAGTACTTC. It is translated as CASSITGTEDHEQYF.

This chain uses TRBV24-1 with TRBJ1-6; TRBD1 agrees at 10 bases. The length of the CDR3 is 18 residues. Germline-derived CDR1 and CDR2 are KGHDR and SFDVKD. The trim removed 5 bases at V and 7 bases at J, leaving 13 bases unmatched. In DNA, the CDR3 is TGTGCCACCAGTGGGGGACAGGGGCTACCTCTGGGGAATTCACCCCTCCACTTT. This encodes CATSGGQGLPLGNSPLHF.

The chain joins TRBV18 to TRBJ2-2, with 8 bases matching TRBD1. The CDR3 consists of 14 residues. V was pared by 3 bases and J by 7 bases, with 4 bases of the junction left unmatched. The V gene's germline CDR1 is KGHSH and CDR2 LQKENI. The CDR3 coding sequence is TGTGCCAGCTCACCGACAGGGGTTGGCGGGGAGCTGTTTTTT. It codes for CASSPTGVGGELFF.

This chain links TRBV4-1 with TRBJ1-1; 8 nucleotides line up with TRBD1. Germline V gives CDR1 MGHRA, CDR2 YSYEKL. V lost 2 bases and J lost 1; bases outside the gene matches: 9. CDR3 length: 17 amino acids. The CDR3 here is CASSQSRTGQANTEAFF. DNA of the CDR3: TGCGCCAGCAGCCAATCTCGGACAGGGCAGGCGAACACTGAAGCTTTCTTT.

This rearrangement joins TRBV10-2 to TRBJ2-7, with no clear D. The CDR3 totals 13 residues. Trimming left V 4 bases short and J 3 bases short, with 10 bases between. Germline CDR1 is WSHSY and CDR2 is SAAADI. CDR3 bases: TGCGCCAGCAGTGGCGAATCCTACTACGAGCAGTACTTC. Translation: CASSGESYYEQYF.

This sequence joins TRBV5-1 and TRBJ1-1, with D maybe TRBD1 (5 bases). Trimming left V 3 bases short and J 5 bases short, with 17 bases between. The CDR3 is 15 residues long. Germline V gene data show CDR1 as SGHRS and CDR2 as YFSETQ. The CDR3 is CASSYGGVRETEAFF. The CDR3 nucleotides are TGCGCCAGCAGCTACGGAGGGGTGAGAGAGACTGAAGCTTTCTTT.

This clone turned up a few times. The J gene is TRBJ1-6, the V gene TRBV5-1; D possibly corresponds to TRBD1 (6 bases). Germline V gives CDR1 SGHRS, CDR2 YFSETQ. V lost 2 bases, J lost 8 bases, and 11 bases lay in between. The CDR3 spans 14 residues. The CDR3 nucleotides are TGCGCCAGCAGCTTAACAGGGAGGGATTCACCCCTCCACTTT. Protein sequence: CASSLTGRDSPLHF.

The CDR3 DNA follows: TGTGCCAGCAGCTTACAGGGGGGTCAGCCCCAGCATTTT. Translating gives CASSLQGGQPQHF. The J gene is TRBJ1-5, the V gene TRBV7-2, with TRBD1 matching over 7 bases. Trimming removed 2 bases from V and 6 bases from J; junction bases left unmatched: 1. The CDR3 contains 13 residues. Germline CDR1 and CDR2: SGHTA and FQGNSA. The full variable domain, in which reference TRBV7-2 and TRBJ1-5 provide the parts outside the CDR3, is GAGVSQSPSNKVTEKGKDVELRCDPISGHTALYWYRQSLGQGLEFLIYFQGNSAPDKSGLPSDRFSAERTGGSVSTLTIQRTQQEDSAVYLCASSLQGGQPQHFGDGTRLSIL.

The chain employs TRBV5-4 and TRBJ2-1, with D tentatively TRBD2 (5 bases). Germline V lookup: CDR1 SGHNT, CDR2 YYREEE (reference sequence). V lost 0 bases, J lost 0 bases, and 10 bases lay in between. This CDR3 spans 16 amino acids. This CDR3 reads CASSLGRPSSYNEQFF. As DNA, the CDR3 is TGTGCCAGCAGCTTGGGGAGGCCGAGCTCCTACAATGAGCAGTTCTTC.

CDR3 sequence: CASKDTVRETQYF. CDR3 in DNA: TGTGCCAGCAAAGATACCGTCCGGGAGACCCAGTACTTC. This chain connects TRBV6-5 to TRBJ2-5; no clear D gene. The germline V gene has CDR1 MNHEY and CDR2 SVGAGI. V was shortened by 7 bases and J by 5 bases, with 14 bases between the two germline ends. The CDR3 has 13 residues.

The rearrangement links TRBV6-5 to TRBJ2-5; 12 bases match TRBD2. Germline values: CDR1 MNHEY, CDR2 SVGAGI. The J segment lost 5 bases and the V segment lost 5 bases, leaving 6 bases of the junction unmatched. CDR3 length: 15 residues. CDR3: CASSPRTSGVETQYF. The CDR3 DNA reads TGTGCCAGCAGTCCTCGGACTAGCGGGGTGGAGACCCAGTACTTC.

The V gene is TRBV7-2, the J gene TRBJ2-7; D gene ambiguous. The CDR3 has 17 residues. CDR1 is SGHTA and CDR2 is FQGNSA in the germline V gene. Trimming removed 1 base at V and 0 bases at J, with 16 bases between. The CDR3 DNA is TGTGCCAGCAGCTTAGAAGCTGTTCGCAACCCCTCCTACGAGCAGTACTTC. Translation gives CASSLEAVRNPSYEQYF.

The chain carries TRBV7-9 and TRBJ2-5, with 8 bases fitting TRBD1. J gave up 1 base and V 4 bases, and 11 bases lay outside the gene matches. Germline V gene sequence: CDR1 SEHNR, CDR2 FQNEAQ (reference sequence). The length of the CDR3 is 17 residues. CDR3 sequence: CASSSGTGSKLQETQYF. CDR3 bases: TGTGCCAGCAGCTCCGGGACAGGATCTAAACTCCAAGAGACCCAGTACTTC. Based on the CDR3 plus reference TRBV7-9 and TRBJ2-5, the full variable domain is DTGVSQNPRHKITKRGQNVTFRCDPISEHNRLYWYRQTLGQGPEFLTYFQNEAQLEKSRLLSDRFSAERPKGSFSTLEIQRTEQGDSAMYLCASSSGTGSKLQETQYFGPGTRLLVL.

The genes are TRBV7-9 and TRBJ2-7, with 9 bases aligning to TRBD1. Per the germline V gene, CDR1 is SEHNR and CDR2 is FQNEAQ (reference sequence). Trimming cost V 5 bases and J 0 bases; bases outside gene matches: 14. This CDR3 spans 18 amino acids. Here the CDR3 reads CASSPGRPGQGFSYEQYF. The CDR3 DNA reads TGTGCCAGCAGCCCGGGTCGGCCCGGACAGGGGTTCTCCTACGAGCAGTACTTC.

This rearrangement joins TRBV5-4 to TRBJ2-7, with 8 bases matching TRBD2. CDR3 length: 13 residues. J gave up 5 bases and V 3 bases, and 4 bases lay outside the gene matches. CDR1 and CDR2 (germline): SGHNT, YYREEE (reference sequence). As DNA, the CDR3 is TGTGCCAGCAGCTCGGGACTAGTAAACGAGCAGTACTTC. Translated: CASSSGLVNEQYF. Complete variable domain (other parts from reference TRBV5-4 and TRBJ2-7): ETGVTQSPTHLIKTRGQQVTLRCSSQSGHNTVSWYQQALGQGPQFIFQYYREEENGRGNFPPRFSGLQFPNYSSELNVNALELDDSALYLCASSSGLVNEQYFGPGTRLTVT.

The chain recombines TRBV2 with TRBJ2-7, with TRBD1 matching over 7 bases. CDR3 length: 13 residues. With V trimmed by 6 bases and J by 4 bases, 6 bases remained unmatched. The germline V gene has CDR1 SNHLY and CDR2 FYNNEI. CDR3 region: CASRAGTEYEQYF. DNA of the CDR3: TGTGCCAGCAGGGCCGGGACAGAATACGAGCAGTACTTC.